The T cell receptor (beta chain) described here comes from a study of T cell responses to AZD1222 COVID-19 vaccine. Overall study results and limits: There were repertoire samples only from the period after the peak T cell response. Baseline seropositivity occurred in only six or seven AZD1222 recipients.

In germline, CDR1 is LNHDA, CDR2 SQIVND (reference sequence). This CDR3 spans 12 amino acids. With 11 bases clipped from V and 6 bases from J, the junction kept 9 bases outside the gene matches. About this clone: Its antigen is unknown.

Timing groups of about 4 and about 12 weeks for second doses were pooled. The table came from immunoSEQ multiplex PCR; TCRdb's copy has only in-frame clones and leaves some out. The sample gives 250,000 to 300,000 clones, almost 95% of which show up once; 0.55% is in the top ten. This TCR was recovered from an adult who received the AZD1222 COVID-19 vaccine. The gene calls are TRBV19 and TRBJ2-5, with 7 bases that match TRBD2. This specimen consisted of peripheral blood, obtained 28 days after the second AZD1222 dose. The CDR3 coding sequence is TGTGCCCAAAGGGTGGGGGGGAAGACCCAGTACTTC. This sequence encodes CAQRVGGKTQYF.